The clone carrying this T cell receptor beta chain has ten or more counts. The antigen is undetermined. Specified time point: newly diagnosed GD, antithyroid drugs for less than 3 months. The authors made the TCR library using RNA they extracted from PBMCs. These data belong to a study of regulatory T cells in long-lasting Graves disease. Study-wide points: Persistent disease exhibited a predilection for TRBV28, TRBJ1-2 and TRBJ2-5.

Relying on iRepertoire HTBI primers and Arm-PCR of CDR3 regions, the team built TCR beta libraries. TCRdb passed the multiplex PCR reads through MiXCR, listing each CDR3 protein once. The sample records 300,000 to 400,000 distinct CDR3 sequences, about 14% being singletons. The CDR3 contains 16 residues. V shed 6 bases and J shed 6 bases, with 23 bases lying between them. Germline loops: CDR1 MNHNS, CDR2 SASEGT. This chain links TRBV6-1 with TRBJ1-1; perhaps TRBD1 as D (6 bases). This clonotype was sampled from a female donor with Graves disease. This specimen was peripheral blood mononuclear cells (PBMCs), taken at new diagnosis, from a patient treated with antithyroid drugs. CDR3 nucleotide sequence: TGTGCCAGCAGACCCGGGACACCCTTGGGTTGGTCTGAAGCTTTCTTT. It encodes CASRPGTPLGWSEAFF.